The 24 T cell receptor beta chains presented below share a single source sample, sequenced in a study of T cell responses to AZD1222 COVID-19 vaccine. TCRdb's table, derived via immunoSEQ multiplex PCR, lists solely in-frame clones and lacks some. Of roughly 120,000 clones in the sample, 88% were seen once. This material consisted of peripheral blood, taken on day 0 of AZD1222 vaccination. Receptors were obtained from an adult in good health.

The CDR3 loop is CASSPIFGLSYEQYF. CDR3 bases: TGTGCCAGCAGCCCCATTTTTGGGCTTTCCTACGAGCAGTACTTC. This chain connects TRBV5-8 to TRBJ2-7; D uncertain. Germline assignment: CDR1 SGHTS and CDR2 YDEGEE. Trimming left V 4 bases short and J 1 base short, with 15 bases between. The length of the CDR3 is 15 residues. The whole variable domain, filled in from reference TRBV5-8 and TRBJ2-7, reads EAGVTQSPTHLIKTRGQQATLRCSPISGHTSVYWYQQALGLGLQFLLWYDEGEERNRGNFPPRFSGRQFPNYSSELNVNALELEDSALYLCASSPIFGLSYEQYFGPGTRLTVT.

This chain links TRBV9 with TRBJ2-1; D assignment may be TRBD1 or TRBD2 (5 bases each). Germline CDR1 is SGDLS and CDR2 is YYNGEE. CDR3 length equals 16 residues. V was trimmed by 4 bases and J by 3 bases, leaving 17 bases between them. CDR3 region: CASSPTSGANYNEQFF. DNA of the CDR3: TGTGCCAGCAGCCCGACGTCCGGGGCGAACTACAATGAGCAGTTCTTC.

The chain is built from TRBV30 and TRBJ1-2; D gene ambiguous. The V and J ends lost 0 bases and 4 bases respectively, with 9 bases between them. The CDR3 totals 13 residues. The germline CDR1 and CDR2 sequences are GTSNPN and SVGIG (reference sequence). The CDR3 spells CAWSVHETYGYTF. CDR3 nucleotides: TGTGCCTGGAGTGTACATGAGACCTATGGCTACACCTTC.

The V call is TRBV2, the J call TRBJ2-5; D is possibly TRBD2 (7 bases). Germline loops: CDR1 SNHLY, CDR2 FYNNEI. V was pared by 9 bases and J by 5 bases, with 34 bases between. The CDR3 runs 19 residues. The CDR3, as DNA: TGTGCCAGTTCCCGCAATGGTTTCGAGGGAACAGGGAGGGGGGAGACCCAGTACTTC. This codes for CASSRNGFEGTGRGETQYF.

The chain couples TRBV19 to TRBJ1-2; D not resolved. This CDR3 comprises 15 residues. Germline CDR1 and CDR2: LNHDA and SQIVND (reference sequence). Deletions cut 3 bases from V and 4 bases from J, with 15 bases between. CDR3 sequence: CASSMIGSWRYGYTF. The CDR3 nucleotides read TGTGCCAGTAGTATGATTGGCAGTTGGCGCTATGGCTACACCTTC.

This clone was observed a handful of times. This rearrangement joins TRBV19 to TRBJ1-5; a possible D gene is TRBD1 (5 bases). The CDR3 runs to 16 residues. The ends were cut back, 7 bases at V and 4 bases at J, with 20 bases in the middle. Germline CDR1 and CDR2: LNHDA and SQIVND (reference sequence). CDR3 sequence (DNA): TGTGCCAGTAAAGGTTCCCGGGACGCAAGGAATCAGCCCCAGCATTTT. This codes for CASKGSRDARNQPQHF. The full variable domain, in which reference TRBV19 and TRBJ1-5 provide the parts outside the CDR3, is DGGITQSPKYLFRKEGQNVTLSCEQNLNHDAMYWYRQDPGQGLRLIYYSQIVNDFQKGDIAEGYSVSREKKESFPLTVTSAQKNPTAFYLCASKGSRDARNQPQHFGDGTRLSIL.

Here the CDR3 DNA reads TGTGCCAGCAGCTTAGTCCAGGGACTAGAGAACACCGGGGAGCTGTTTTTT. Amino acid sequence: CASSLVQGLENTGELFF. V gene TRBV7-6 combines with J gene TRBJ2-2, with TRBD2 identical over 8 bases. CDR3 size: 17 residues. V shed 1 base, J shed 1 base, and the junction held 5 bases outside the gene matches. Germline V lookup: CDR1 SGHVS, CDR2 FNYEAQ.

This chain links TRBV4-3 with TRBJ2-3, with D perhaps TRBD2 (6 bases). The germline gives CDR1 LGHNA, CDR2 YSLEER. The CDR3 consists of 16 residues. Trimming cost V 0 bases and J 4 bases, with 14 bases left between them. The CDR3 spells CASSQERDWSADTQYF. The CDR3 DNA sequence: TGCGCCAGCAGCCAAGAGAGGGACTGGAGTGCAGATACGCAGTATTTT.

This clone was seen just once. The V and J genes are TRBV7-9 and TRBJ2-2; a possible D gene is TRBD1 (5 bases). The CDR3 totals 14 residues. The germline gives CDR1 SEHNR, CDR2 FQNEAQ (reference sequence). The V gene lost 2 bases and the J gene lost 5 bases, with 9 bases spanning the gap. The CDR3 DNA reads TGTGCCAGCAGCTTAAGGGGTGGTACCGGGGAGCTGTTTTTT. Its translation: CASSLRGGTGELFF.

The chain's CDR3 is CSVEGWGASYEQYF. The CDR3 nucleotides are TGCAGCGTTGAAGGGTGGGGGGCCTCCTACGAGCAGTACTTC. This chain links TRBV29-1 with TRBJ2-7; possibly TRBD1 or TRBD2 for D (6 bases each). The CDR3 has 14 residues. CDR1 is SQVTM, CDR2 ANQGSEA, per germline. Trimming left V 1 base short and J 0 bases short, with 10 bases between.

This clone has a handful of counts. This chain joins TRBV20-1 and TRBJ2-4; no reliable D call. Trimming removed 6 bases from V and 13 bases from J, with 16 bases in between. From germline, CDR1 is DFQATT and CDR2 SNEGSKA (reference sequence). This CDR3 is built from 11 residues. As DNA, the CDR3 is TGCAGTGCCCCCAACGGGCAGGCACAGTACTTC. Amino acid sequence: CSAPNGQAQYF.

V gene TRBV2 combines with J gene TRBJ1-4, with 7 nucleotides matching TRBD1. Losses at the gene ends were 6 bases for V and 3 bases for J; bases not matched to a gene: 10. Per germline, CDR1 SNHLY and CDR2 FYNNEI. CDR3 length: 16 residues. The CDR3 DNA sequence: TGTGCCAGCAGCCGACAGGGAATGATGTCTAATGAAAAACTGTTTTTT. Translating gives CASSRQGMMSNEKLFF.

This clone was seen once. The chain uses TRBV4-3 and TRBJ2-3, with 7 bases lining up with TRBD1. The CDR3 is 17 amino acids. V shed 4 bases, J shed 2 bases, and the junction held 12 bases outside the gene matches. The V gene's germline CDR1 is LGHNA and CDR2 YSLEER. The CDR3 protein is CASSPRGEGALTDTQYF. CDR3 sequence (DNA): TGCGCCAGCAGCCCTCGTGGTGAGGGGGCCCTCACAGATACGCAGTATTTT.

The J gene is TRBJ2-1, the V gene TRBV4-3; 9 nucleotides line up with TRBD2. The CDR3 spans 17 residues. The germline gives CDR1 LGHNA, CDR2 YSLEER. J gave up 0 bases and V 1 base, and 4 bases lay outside the gene matches. The CDR3, as DNA: TGCGCCAGCAGCCAAGGGCTAGCGGGGAGCTCCTACAATGAGCAGTTCTTC. Protein sequence: CASSQGLAGSSYNEQFF.

The chain is built from TRBV7-2 and TRBJ2-1; 10 bases align to TRBD2. This CDR3 is 15 amino acids long. CDR1 is SGHTA and CDR2 is FQGNSA in the germline V gene. Trimming cost V 2 bases and J 9 bases; bases outside gene matches: 7. In DNA form, the CDR3 reads TGTGCCAGCAGCTTACGAGCGGGGGGGCCCCCTGAGCAGTTCTTC. Encoded protein: CASSLRAGGPPEQFF. Using reference TRBV7-2 and TRBJ2-1 for the parts outside the CDR3, the full variable domain is GAGVSQSPSNKVTEKGKDVELRCDPISGHTALYWYRQSLGQGLEFLIYFQGNSAPDKSGLPSDRFSAERTGGSVSTLTIQRTQQEDSAVYLCASSLRAGGPPEQFFGPGTRLTVL.

The chain employs TRBV20-1 and TRBJ2-3; 8 bases align to TRBD2. CDR3 size: 15 residues. Trimming at V came to 3 bases and at J to 6 bases, leaving 11 bases not matched to a gene. The V gene's germline CDR1 is DFQATT and CDR2 SNEGSKA (reference sequence). The CDR3 DNA follows: TGCAGTGCTAGTATGGTAGCGGGACCAGCGGATACGCAGTATTTT. Amino acid sequence: CSASMVAGPADTQYF.

The chain uses TRBV6-5 and TRBJ2-7, with 9 nucleotides matching TRBD1. The CDR3 contains 14 residues. The ends lost 4 bases at V and 6 bases at J; junction bases unmatched: 7. CDR1 and CDR2 (germline): MNHEY, SVGAGI. The CDR3 protein is CASSLRDREGEQYF. The CDR3 DNA sequence: TGTGCCAGCAGTTTACGGGACAGGGAGGGCGAGCAGTACTTC.

The rearrangement joins TRBV7-3 to TRBJ2-5; D is undetermined. This CDR3 is built from 12 residues. Per germline, CDR1 SGHTA and CDR2 FQGTGA. V was trimmed by 1 base and J by 4 bases, leaving 4 bases between them. The CDR3 sequence: CASSLKLETQYF. CDR3 nucleotides: TGTGCCAGCAGCTTAAAGTTAGAGACCCAGTACTTC.

CDR3 loop: CASSPGQGFTDTQYF. CDR3 DNA: TGTGCCAGCTCACCGGGACAGGGATTCACAGATACGCAGTATTTT. V gene TRBV18 combines with J gene TRBJ2-3, with 9 bases lining up with TRBD1. The germline V gene encodes CDR1 KGHSH and CDR2 LQKENI. J lost 2 bases, V lost 3 bases, and 3 bases had no gene match. The CDR3 covers 15 residues. The full variable domain, its missing parts supplied by reference TRBV18 and TRBJ2-3, is NAGVMQNPRHLVRRRGQEARLRCSPMKGHSHVYWYRQLPEEGLKFMVYLQKENIIDESGMPKERFSAEFPKEGPSILRIQQVVRGDSAAYFCASSPGQGFTDTQYFGPGTRLTVL.

The chain recombines TRBV29-1 with TRBJ2-7, with D tentatively TRBD1 (7 bases). Trimming took off 3 bases at V and 5 bases at J, with 14 bases between the two ends. The length of the CDR3 is 13 residues. The germline CDR1 and CDR2 sequences are SQVTM and ANQGSEA. The CDR3 nucleotides are TGCAGCGTTGACTCCAGGGGGGAGGACGAGCAGTACTTC. This encodes CSVDSRGEDEQYF.

This chain links TRBV28 with TRBJ1-4; D ambiguous. This CDR3 has 13 residues. Germline lookup yields CDR1 MDHEN and CDR2 SYDVKM. V shed 5 bases and J shed 4 bases, with 8 bases lying between them. The DNA of the CDR3 is TGTGCCAGCAGTACCATGGATAATGAAAAACTGTTTTTT. Translated: CASSTMDNEKLFF.

The J gene is TRBJ1-2, the V gene TRBV5-5; D gene unclear. This CDR3 has 15 amino acids. Germline assignment: CDR1 SGHKS and CDR2 YYEKEE (reference sequence). Trimming pared 0 bases from V and 3 bases from J, leaving 12 bases between. As DNA, the CDR3 is TGTGCCAGCAGCTTGGAACAGCTTTCTCACTATGGCTACACCTTC. It translates to CASSLEQLSHYGYTF.

The chain combines TRBV5-1 with TRBJ1-5, with TRBD1 as a possible D gene (5 bases). Between the trimmed V and J ends, which lost 4 bases and 0 bases, there was a span of 14 bases. Germline CDR1 and CDR2: SGHRS and YFSETQ. The CDR3 has 16 amino acids. The DNA for the CDR3 is TGCGCCAGCAGCCCCTGGGACCGTTTTAGCAATCAGCCCCAGCATTTT. As protein: CASSPWDRFSNQPQHF.

V and J are TRBV3-1 (or the pseudogene TRBV3-2) and TRBJ2-3; D may match TRBD1 or TRBD2 (5 bases each). The CDR3 has 13 residues. Trimming removed 4 bases from V and 8 bases from J, with 13 bases in between. Germline values: CDR1 LGHDT, CDR2 YNNKEL (reference sequence). The chain's CDR3 is CASSPPGRLTQYF. The CDR3 coding sequence is TGTGCCAGCAGCCCTCCGGGACGGCTTACGCAGTATTTT.